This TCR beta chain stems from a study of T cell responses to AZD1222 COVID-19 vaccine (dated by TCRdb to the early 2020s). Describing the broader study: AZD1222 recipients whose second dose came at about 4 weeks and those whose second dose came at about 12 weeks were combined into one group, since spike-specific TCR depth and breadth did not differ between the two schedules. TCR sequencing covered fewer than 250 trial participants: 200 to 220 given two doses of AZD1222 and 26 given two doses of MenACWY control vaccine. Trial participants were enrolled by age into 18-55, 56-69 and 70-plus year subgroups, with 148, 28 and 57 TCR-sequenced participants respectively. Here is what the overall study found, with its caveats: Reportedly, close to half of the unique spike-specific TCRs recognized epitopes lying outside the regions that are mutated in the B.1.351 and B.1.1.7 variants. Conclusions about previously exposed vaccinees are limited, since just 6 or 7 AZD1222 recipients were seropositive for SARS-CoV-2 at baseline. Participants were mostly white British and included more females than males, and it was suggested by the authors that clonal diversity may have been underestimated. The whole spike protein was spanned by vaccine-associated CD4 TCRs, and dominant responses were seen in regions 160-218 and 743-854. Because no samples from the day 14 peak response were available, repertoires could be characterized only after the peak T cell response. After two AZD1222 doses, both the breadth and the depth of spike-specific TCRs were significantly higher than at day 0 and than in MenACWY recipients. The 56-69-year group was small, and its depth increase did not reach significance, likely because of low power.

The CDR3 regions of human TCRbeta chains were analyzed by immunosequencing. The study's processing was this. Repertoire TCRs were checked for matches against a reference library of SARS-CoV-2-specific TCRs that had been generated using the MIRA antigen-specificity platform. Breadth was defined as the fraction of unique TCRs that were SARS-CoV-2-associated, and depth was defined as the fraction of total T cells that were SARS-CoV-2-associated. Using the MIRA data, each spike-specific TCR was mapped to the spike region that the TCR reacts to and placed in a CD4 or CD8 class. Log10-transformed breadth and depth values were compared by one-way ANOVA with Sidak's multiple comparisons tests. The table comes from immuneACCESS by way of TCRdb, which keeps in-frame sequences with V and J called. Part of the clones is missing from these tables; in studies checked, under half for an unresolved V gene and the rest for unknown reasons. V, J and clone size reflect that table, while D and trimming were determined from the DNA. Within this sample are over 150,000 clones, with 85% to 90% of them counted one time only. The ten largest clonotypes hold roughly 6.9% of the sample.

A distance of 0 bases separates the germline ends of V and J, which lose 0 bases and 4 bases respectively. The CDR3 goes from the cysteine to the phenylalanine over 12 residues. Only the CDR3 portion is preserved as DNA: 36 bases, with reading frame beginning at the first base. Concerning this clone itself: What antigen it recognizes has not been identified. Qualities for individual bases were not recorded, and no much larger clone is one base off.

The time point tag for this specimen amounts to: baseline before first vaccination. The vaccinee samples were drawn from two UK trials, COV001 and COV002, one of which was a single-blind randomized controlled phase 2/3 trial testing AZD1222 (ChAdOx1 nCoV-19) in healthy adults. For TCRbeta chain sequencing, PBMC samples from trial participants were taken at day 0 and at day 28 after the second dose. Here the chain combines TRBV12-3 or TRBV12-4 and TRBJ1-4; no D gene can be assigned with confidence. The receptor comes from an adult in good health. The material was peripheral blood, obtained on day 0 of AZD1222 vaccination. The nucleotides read TGTGCCAGCAGTTTAGCTAATGAAAAACTGTTTTTT. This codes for CASSLANEKLFF.